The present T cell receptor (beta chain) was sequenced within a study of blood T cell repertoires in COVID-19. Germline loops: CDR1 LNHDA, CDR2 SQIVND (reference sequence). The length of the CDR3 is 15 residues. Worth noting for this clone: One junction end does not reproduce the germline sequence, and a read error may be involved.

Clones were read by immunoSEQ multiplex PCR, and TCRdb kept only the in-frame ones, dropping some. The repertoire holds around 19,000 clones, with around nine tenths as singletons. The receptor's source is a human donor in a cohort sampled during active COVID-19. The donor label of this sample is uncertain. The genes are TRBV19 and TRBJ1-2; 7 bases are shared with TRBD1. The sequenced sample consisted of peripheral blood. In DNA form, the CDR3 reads TGTGCCAGTAGTATCCCCCGCAGGGGGATATATGGTTACACCTTC. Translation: CASSIPRRGIYGYTF.